These 26 T cell receptor beta chains were sequenced from one sample in a study of T-cell reconstitution after alpha-beta-depleted transplantation in children. A library of TCRbeta sequences, prepared with unique molecular identifiers, was generated. MiXCR was run by TCRdb on the PCR reads, yielding one entry per CDR3 protein. Counted here are around 130,000 distinct CDR3 sequences, about 9.9% occurring once; the ten biggest clones make up approximately 25%. This specimen was PBMCs, mostly from graft donor cells, taken 180 days after TCRalphabeta/CD19-depleted stem cell transplant. The receptors come from a girl in the first two years of life who had a stem cell transplant for combined immunodeficiency, so the T cells may come from the graft donor.

This clonotype was recorded a few times. This chain joins TRBV5-1 and TRBJ2-6, with 10 bases identical to TRBD2. Per the germline V gene, CDR1 is SGHRS and CDR2 is YFSETQ. V lost 4 bases, J lost 0 bases, and 4 bases stayed unmatched. The CDR3 extends over 17 amino acids. The CDR3 DNA is TGCGCCAGCAGCGCTATAGCGGGAGGCTCTGGGGCCAACGTCCTGACTTTC. This gives the protein CASSAIAGGSGANVLTF.

This rearrangement joins TRBV7-3 to TRBJ2-1; D call uncertain. CDR3 length: 14 residues. Germline values: CDR1 SGHTA, CDR2 FQGTGA. V lost 5 bases and J 4 bases, leaving 12 bases between the germline ends. The CDR3 nucleotides are TGTGCCAGCAGCCTTACGGCCAAATACAATGAGCAGTTCTTC. Translating gives CASSLTAKYNEQFF.

The CDR3, as DNA: TGTGCCAGCAGCTTACCTGGCGGGAGCTCCTACAATGAGCAGTTCTTC. The encoded protein is CASSLPGGSSYNEQFF. This sequence joins TRBV7-6 and TRBJ2-1; 7 bases agree with TRBD2. Germline CDR1 and CDR2: SGHVS and FNYEAQ. After removal of 2 bases from V and 0 bases from J, the junction contained 4 bases not matched to a gene. The CDR3 consists of 16 residues.

The chain uses TRBV12-3 or TRBV12-4 and TRBJ1-6; D is unresolved. The CDR3 has 15 residues. Trimming left V 6 bases short and J 1 base short, with 10 bases between. CDR3 in amino acids: CASSELASYNSPLHF. The CDR3 bases are TGTGCCAGCAGCGAGCTAGCGTCCTATAATTCACCCCTCCACTTT.

This clonotype has just a few counts. This chain links TRBV7-2 with TRBJ2-7, with TRBD1 matching 10 bases. The ends lost 2 bases at V and 3 bases at J; junction bases unmatched: 4. The CDR3 spans 15 residues. The germline gives CDR1 SGHTA, CDR2 FQGNSA. The DNA of the CDR3 is TGTGCCAGCAGCTTAATCGGGACAGGGGACTACGAGCAGTACTTC. Amino acids: CASSLIGTGDYEQYF.

This clonotype was picked up many times. V is TRBV30 and J is TRBJ2-3, with D uncertain. This CDR3 region has 11 residues. Germline CDR1 and CDR2: GTSNPN and SVGIG (reference sequence). The V end lost 0 bases, the J end lost 6 bases, and 4 bases lay between the germline ends. As DNA, the CDR3 is TGTGCCTGGAGTGTACGTGATACGCAGTATTTT. As protein: CAWSVRDTQYF.

This chain links TRBV12-3 or TRBV12-4 with TRBJ2-5, with a weak D call TRBD2 (5 bases). V dropped 3 bases and J dropped 4 bases, with 12 bases sitting between them. The CDR3 extends over 14 amino acids. CDR3 coding DNA: TGTGCCAGCAGTTTCAGTCGAGGGAGAGAGACCCAGTACTTC. It specifies CASSFSRGRETQYF.

This sequence joins TRBV18 and TRBJ2-1; possibly TRBD1 for D (6 bases). The germline CDR1 and CDR2 sequences are KGHSH and LQKENI. The CDR3 loop spans 13 amino acids. Between the trimmed V and J ends, which lost 3 bases and 8 bases, there was a span of 11 bases. The CDR3 DNA is TGTGCCAGCTCACCCGACAGGTCCTATGAGCAGTTCTTC. Amino acid sequence: CASSPDRSYEQFF.

The rearrangement joins TRBV11-3 to TRBJ2-7; D is perhaps TRBD2 (6 bases). The CDR3 spans 15 residues. With 4 bases removed from V and 2 bases from J, the gap between germline ends came to 15 bases. Germline V lookup: CDR1 SGHNT, CDR2 YENEEA. The CDR3 DNA is TGTGCCAGCAGCTCCATAAGGGGAGGCACCTACGAGCAGTACTTC. Residues: CASSSIRGGTYEQYF.

This clonotype occurred a few times. The rearrangement joins TRBV11-2 to TRBJ2-7; 11 nucleotides match TRBD2. J gave up 0 bases and V 0 bases, and 13 bases lay outside the gene matches. CDR3 length: 20 residues. Germline CDR1 is SGHAT and CDR2 is FQNNGV. In nucleotides, the CDR3 is TGTGCCAGCAGCTTAGATCGGCTAGCGGGAGGCCCTAGGAGCTCCTACGAGCAGTACTTC. Translation gives CASSLDRLAGGPRSSYEQYF.

V gene TRBV11-1 combines with J gene TRBJ2-3; 11 positions match TRBD2. The ends lost 1 base at V and 6 bases at J; junction bases unmatched: 12. In germline, CDR1 is SGHAT, CDR2 FQDESV (reference sequence). This CDR3 region has 18 residues. The CDR3 protein is CASSLGWLAGGPGDTQYF. The CDR3 nucleotides read TGTGCCAGCAGCTTAGGCTGGCTAGCGGGAGGCCCAGGGGATACGCAGTATTTT.

The genes are TRBV6-5 and TRBJ2-1; D is possibly TRBD1 (6 bases). The germline gives CDR1 MNHEY, CDR2 SVGAGI. V lost 1 base, J lost 4 bases, and 11 bases lay in between. CDR3 length equals 15 residues. The CDR3 DNA reads TGTGCCAGCAGTTACTTTGGGGGCCTATACAATGAGCAGTTCTTC. Translated: CASSYFGGLYNEQFF.

The chain couples TRBV5-1 to TRBJ2-7; tentatively, D is TRBD2 (6 bases). This CDR3 is 12 amino acids long. Germline V gene data show CDR1 as SGHRS and CDR2 as YFSETQ. V lost 8 bases to trimming and J lost 4 bases, with 13 bases between them. The CDR3 DNA sequence: TGCGCCAGTAGGGAGGCGGGGTACGAGCAGTACTTC. This codes for CASREAGYEQYF.

This clonotype was counted a few times. CDR3 amino acids: CASSLEGPQYF. As DNA, the CDR3 is TGCGCCAGCAGCTTGGAGGGACCACAGTACTTC. J is TRBJ2-7 and V is TRBV5-1, with D perhaps matching TRBD1 or TRBD2 (5 bases each). V gave up 0 bases and J gave up 10 bases, with 8 bases separating them. The CDR3 loop spans 11 amino acids. From germline, CDR1 is SGHRS and CDR2 YFSETQ.

The chain employs TRBV29-1 and TRBJ2-2; 10 nucleotides match TRBD2. Trimming cost V 6 bases and J 0 bases; bases outside gene matches: 4. The CDR3 extends over 15 amino acids. Germline V lookup: CDR1 SQVTM, CDR2 ANQGSEA. CDR3 in DNA: TGCAGCGTCTTAGGACTAGCGGCGAACACCGGGGAGCTGTTTTTT. As protein: CSVLGLAANTGELFF.

This clonotype turned up a few times. This chain joins TRBV10-3 and TRBJ1-1; a possible D gene is TRBD1 (5 bases). The germline V and J ends were trimmed by 5 bases and 5 bases, with 12 bases remaining between them. Germline loops: CDR1 ENHRY, CDR2 SYGVKD. The CDR3 spans 13 residues. Written as DNA, the CDR3 is TGTGCCATCAGTCCCACAGAGGGGACTGAAGCTTTCTTT. Translated, it gives CAISPTEGTEAFF.

The chain recombines TRBV20-1 with TRBJ2-7, with 14 bases lining up with TRBD2. Germline V gene sequence: CDR1 DFQATT, CDR2 SNEGSKA (reference sequence). The V gene end was trimmed by 3 bases and the J gene end by 8 bases; junction bases not matched to a gene: 12. CDR3 size: 16 residues. CDR3 residues: CSARSGLAGGPLKQYF. CDR3 DNA sequence: TGCAGTGCTAGGTCCGGACTAGCGGGAGGCCCTTTGAAGCAGTACTTC.

This clonotype has ten or more counts. The J gene is TRBJ2-7, the V gene TRBV20-1, with TRBD1 identical over 9 bases. Per germline, CDR1 DFQATT and CDR2 SNEGSKA (reference sequence). V lost 1 base, J lost 2 bases, and 6 bases stayed unmatched. This CDR3 has 15 amino acids. CDR3 DNA sequence: TGCAGTGCTAGAGGTGGGACAGGGTCTCCCTACGAGCAGTACTTC. Amino acid sequence: CSARGGTGSPYEQYF.

The V and J genes are TRBV6-1 and TRBJ2-7; perhaps TRBD2 as D (5 bases). The V and J ends lost 6 bases and 2 bases respectively, with 17 bases between them. The germline CDR1 and CDR2 sequences are MNHNS and SASEGT. The CDR3 contains 15 residues. The CDR3 sequence: CASSPGSTLPYEQYF. The CDR3 DNA reads TGTGCCAGCAGCCCGGGGTCTACCCTTCCCTACGAGCAGTACTTC.

The J gene is TRBJ2-7, the V gene TRBV11-3; 10 bases agree with TRBD1. Unmatched junction bases numbered 7, after V lost 5 bases and J lost 0 bases. Looked up from germline, CDR1 is SGHNT and CDR2 is YENEEA. The CDR3 covers 16 residues. CDR3 protein: CASSGPGQGRSYEQYF. The CDR3 region has the DNA TGTGCCAGCAGCGGTCCGGGACAGGGGCGCTCCTACGAGCAGTACTTC. Variable domain in full (rest from reference TRBV11-3 and TRBJ2-7): EAGVVQSPRYKIIEKKQPVAFWCNPISGHNTLYWYLQNLGQGPELLIRYENEEAVDDSQLPKDRFSAERLKGVDSTLKIQPAELGDSAVYLCASSGPGQGRSYEQYFGPGTRLTVT.

This sequence joins TRBV29-1 and TRBJ2-3; D possibly uses TRBD1 or TRBD2 (5 bases each). CDR3 length: 13 amino acids. The V end lost 3 bases, the J end lost 4 bases, and 11 bases lay between the germline ends. Germline-derived CDR1 and CDR2 are SQVTM and ANQGSEA. The DNA for the CDR3 is TGCAGCGTTGATTGGCAGGGAGCAGATACGCAGTATTTT. Translation: CSVDWQGADTQYF.

This clonotype was counted a few times. The chain is built from TRBV20-1 and TRBJ2-7; tentatively, D is TRBD2 (5 bases). This CDR3 is 14 amino acids long. Trimming removed 3 bases from V and 2 bases from J, with 14 bases in between. Germline V gene lookup returns CDR1 DFQATT and CDR2 SNEGSKA (reference sequence). As DNA, the CDR3 is TGCAGTGCTAGGGGAGTAGTGGTGACCTACGAGCAGTACTTC. This sequence encodes CSARGVVVTYEQYF.

At least ten counts were recorded for this clonotype. The chain is built from TRBV12-3 or TRBV12-4 and TRBJ1-2; D unclear. This CDR3 region has 14 residues. V was shortened by 6 bases and J by 4 bases, with 15 bases between the two germline ends. The CDR3 is CASSPQNVGYGYTF. In DNA form, the CDR3 reads TGTGCCAGCAGCCCCCAAAACGTGGGCTATGGCTACACCTTC.

This clonotype was seen more than once but under ten times. The chain links TRBV4-3 to TRBJ2-1; D perhaps matches TRBD2 (5 bases). The V gene's germline CDR1 is LGHNA and CDR2 YSLEER. The CDR3 extends over 16 amino acids. The germline V and J ends were trimmed by 0 bases and 10 bases, with 19 bases remaining between them. CDR3: CASSQDPGMGNGEQFF. CDR3 in DNA: TGCGCCAGCAGCCAAGATCCGGGGATGGGGAACGGGGAGCAGTTCTTC.

In its sample, this clonotype was seen a few times. This chain joins TRBV20-1 and TRBJ1-2, with D hard to call. V gave up 6 bases and J gave up 0 bases, with 11 bases separating them. Looked up from germline, CDR1 is DFQATT and CDR2 is SNEGSKA (reference sequence). This CDR3 has 13 amino acids. CDR3 protein: CSAVRVPNYGYTF. CDR3 DNA: TGCAGTGCCGTGAGGGTCCCTAACTATGGCTACACCTTC.

CDR3 coding DNA: TGCAGCGGCGGGGACGGAGGCTACGAGCAGTACTTC. This gives the protein CSGGDGGYEQYF. The rearrangement uses TRBV29-1 and TRBJ2-7; TRBD2 might be the D (6 bases). The CDR3 has 12 residues. V shed 7 bases and J shed 3 bases, with 13 bases lying between them. Germline V CDR1 and CDR2: SQVTM, ANQGSEA.